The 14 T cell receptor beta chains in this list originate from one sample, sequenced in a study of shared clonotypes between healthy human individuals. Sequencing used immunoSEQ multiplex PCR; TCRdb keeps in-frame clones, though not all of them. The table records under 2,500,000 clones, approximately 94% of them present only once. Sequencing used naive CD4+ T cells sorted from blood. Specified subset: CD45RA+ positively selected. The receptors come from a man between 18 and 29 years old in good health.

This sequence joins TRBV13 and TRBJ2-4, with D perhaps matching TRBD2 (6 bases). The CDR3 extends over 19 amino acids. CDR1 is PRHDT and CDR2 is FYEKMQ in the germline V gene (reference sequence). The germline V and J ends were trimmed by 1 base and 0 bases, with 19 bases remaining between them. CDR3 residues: CASSLVAGFSGLAKNIQYF. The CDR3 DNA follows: TGTGCCAGCAGCTTAGTGGCAGGGTTTAGCGGATTAGCCAAAAACATTCAGTACTTC.

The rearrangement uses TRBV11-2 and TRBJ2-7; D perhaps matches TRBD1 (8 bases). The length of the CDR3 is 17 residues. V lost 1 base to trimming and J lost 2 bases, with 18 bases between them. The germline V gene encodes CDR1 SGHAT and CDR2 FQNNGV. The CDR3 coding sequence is TGTGCCAGCAGCTTAGTGGCAGGGGGCGGGAGACCCTACGAGCAGTACTTC. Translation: CASSLVAGGGRPYEQYF.

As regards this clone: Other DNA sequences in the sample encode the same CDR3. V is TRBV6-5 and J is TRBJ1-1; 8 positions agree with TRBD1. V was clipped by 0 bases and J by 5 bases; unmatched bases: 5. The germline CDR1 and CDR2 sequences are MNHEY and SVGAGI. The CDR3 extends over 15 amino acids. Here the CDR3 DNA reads TGTGCCAGCAGTTACTCGGACAGGGCGGGAACTGAAGCTTTCTTT. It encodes CASSYSDRAGTEAFF.

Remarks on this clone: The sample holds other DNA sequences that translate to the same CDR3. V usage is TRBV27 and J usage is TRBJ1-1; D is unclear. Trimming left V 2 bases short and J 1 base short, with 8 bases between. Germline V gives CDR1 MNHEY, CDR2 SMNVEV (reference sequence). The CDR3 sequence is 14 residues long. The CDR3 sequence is CASSLRQRNTEAFF. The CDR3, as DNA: TGTGCCAGCAGTTTACGGCAGCGGAACACTGAAGCTTTCTTT.

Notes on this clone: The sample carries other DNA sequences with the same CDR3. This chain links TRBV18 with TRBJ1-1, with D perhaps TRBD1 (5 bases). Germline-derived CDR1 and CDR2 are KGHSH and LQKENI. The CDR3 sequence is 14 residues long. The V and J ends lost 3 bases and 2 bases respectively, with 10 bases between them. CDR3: CASSPLDSNTEAFF. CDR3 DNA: TGTGCCAGCTCACCTCTTGACAGTAACACTGAAGCTTTCTTT.

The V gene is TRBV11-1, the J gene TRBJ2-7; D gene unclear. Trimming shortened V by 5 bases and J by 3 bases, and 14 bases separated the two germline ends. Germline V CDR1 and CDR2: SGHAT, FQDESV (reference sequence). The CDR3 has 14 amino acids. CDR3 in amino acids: CASSPPGPYYEQYF. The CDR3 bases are TGTGCCAGCAGCCCTCCCGGACCCTACTACGAGCAGTACTTC.

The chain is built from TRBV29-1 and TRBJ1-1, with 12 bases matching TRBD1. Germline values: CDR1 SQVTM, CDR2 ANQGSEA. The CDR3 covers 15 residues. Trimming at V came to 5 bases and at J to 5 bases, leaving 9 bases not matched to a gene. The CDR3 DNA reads TGCAGCGTTCGGGACAGGGGGCTGGGGGTTACTGAAGCTTTCTTT. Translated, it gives CSVRDRGLGVTEAFF.

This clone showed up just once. CDR3 amino acids: CASSPPTRGLQYF. CDR3 DNA sequence: TGTGCCAGCTCACCACCGACTAGGGGGCTTCAGTACTTC. V and J are TRBV18 and TRBJ2-4; D perhaps matches TRBD1 (7 bases). Germline V gives CDR1 KGHSH, CDR2 LQKENI. V was cut by 0 bases and J by 11 bases, with 11 bases left in between. The CDR3 length is 13 residues.

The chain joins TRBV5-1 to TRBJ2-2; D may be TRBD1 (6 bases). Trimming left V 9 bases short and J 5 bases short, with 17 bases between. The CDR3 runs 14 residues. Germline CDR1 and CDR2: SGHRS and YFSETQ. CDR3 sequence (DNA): TGCGCCACCTCCTGGGCAGGGGAGACCGGGGAGCTGTTTTTT. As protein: CATSWAGETGELFF.

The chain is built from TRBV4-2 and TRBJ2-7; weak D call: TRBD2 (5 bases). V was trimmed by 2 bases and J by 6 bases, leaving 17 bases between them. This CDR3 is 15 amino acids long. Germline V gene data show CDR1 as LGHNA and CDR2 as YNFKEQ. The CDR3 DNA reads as TGTGCCAGCAGCCAAATTACTTCGGGATCGGGCGAGCAGTACTTC. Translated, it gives CASSQITSGSGEQYF.

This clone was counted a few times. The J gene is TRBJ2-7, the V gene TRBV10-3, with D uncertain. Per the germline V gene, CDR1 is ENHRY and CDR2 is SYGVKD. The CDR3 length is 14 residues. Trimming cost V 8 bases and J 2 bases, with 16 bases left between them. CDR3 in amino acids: CAISNGRTAYEQYF. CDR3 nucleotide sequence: TGTGCCATCTCGAACGGCAGAACAGCCTACGAGCAGTACTTC.

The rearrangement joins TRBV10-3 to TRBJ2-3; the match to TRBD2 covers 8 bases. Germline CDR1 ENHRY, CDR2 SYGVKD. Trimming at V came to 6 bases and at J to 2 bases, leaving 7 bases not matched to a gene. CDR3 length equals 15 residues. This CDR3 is CAISQTSVNTDTQYF. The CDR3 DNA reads TGTGCCATCAGCCAGACTAGCGTAAACACAGATACGCAGTATTTT.

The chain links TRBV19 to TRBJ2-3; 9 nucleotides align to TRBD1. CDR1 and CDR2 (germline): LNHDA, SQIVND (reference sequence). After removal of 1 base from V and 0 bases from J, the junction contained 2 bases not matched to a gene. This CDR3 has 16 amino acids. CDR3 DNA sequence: TGTGCCAGTAGTATAGGGACAGGGGCTAGCACAGATACGCAGTATTTT. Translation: CASSIGTGASTDTQYF.

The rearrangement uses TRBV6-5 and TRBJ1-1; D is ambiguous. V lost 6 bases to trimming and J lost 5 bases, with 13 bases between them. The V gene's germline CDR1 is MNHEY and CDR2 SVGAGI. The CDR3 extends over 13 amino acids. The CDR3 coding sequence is TGTGCCAGCAGCAGCTACGAACTGACTGAAGCTTTCTTT. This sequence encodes CASSSYELTEAFF.